This T cell receptor (beta chain) was observed in a study of regulatory T cells in long-lasting Graves disease. Study-level points and caveats: When disease was persistent, TRBV28, TRBJ1-2 and TRBJ2-5 were the favored segments.

The time point: newly diagnosed GD, antithyroid drugs for less than 3 months. From RNA extracted from PBMCs, the TCR library was made. It was American Thyroid Association guidelines that determined Graves' disease diagnosis. At least ten counts were recorded for this clonotype. Antigen: not known. To make TCR beta libraries, researchers used iRepertoire HTBI primers and Arm-PCR of CDR3 regions. TCRdb processed the multiplex PCR reads anew with MiXCR; each CDR3 protein has one entry. The profile shows 300,000 to 400,000 distinct CDR3 sequences, 18% of them singletons. Germline loops: CDR1 MNHNS, CDR2 SASEGT. This CDR3 has 16 amino acids. V gave up 6 bases and J gave up 5 bases, with 19 bases separating them.

The source is a female donor with Graves disease. The chain is built from TRBV6-1 and TRBJ2-2; TRBD2 might be the D (6 bases). The sample was peripheral blood mononuclear cells (PBMCs), taken at new diagnosis, from a patient treated with antithyroid drugs. Here the CDR3 reads CASSFIKGLRTGELFF. The CDR3, as DNA: TGTGCCAGCAGCTTTATAAAGGGACTCCGGACCGGGGAGCTGTTTTTT.